Sequencing of this TCR beta chain was carried out in a study of T cells after posttransplantation cyclophosphamide. General study points: Recipient CMV seropositivity and CMV reactivation strongly tracked TRB clonality. Skin or GI-infiltrating T cells shared few TRB sequences with blood.

This clone was recorded at least ten times. Its target is unknown. The data were produced by immunoSEQ multiplex PCR, yet TCRdb's version contains in-frame clones alone and is incomplete. The sample yields 12,000 or so clones, without any singletons. Cyclophosphamide on days +3 and +4 followed busulfan-fludarabine conditioning and a marrow graft. The V segment lost 6 bases and the J segment 5 bases; nucleotides outside the gene matches: 7. The CDR3 is 14 residues long. Germline-derived CDR1 and CDR2 are MDHEN and SYDVKM. V is TRBV28 and J is TRBJ1-2, with 9 bases fitting TRBD1. The sequence was collected from a female patient in her forties or fifties who received an allogeneic stem cell transplant from a related donor, was CMV-positive, and had acute GVHD only. Some T cells may possibly be graft donor cells. The sequences come from PBMCs, collected after allogeneic stem cell transplant with posttransplant cyclophosphamide. The CDR3 DNA reads as TGTGCCAGCAGCCCCCAGACAGGGGGATATGGCTACACCTTC. This sequence encodes CASSPQTGGYGYTF.